The entry that follows covers one TCR beta chain sequence. Reverse transcription of 0.5 to 1 ug RNA was carried out with random hexamers. Amplification of TCR beta CDR3 spanned 54 Vbeta and 13 Jbeta via immunoSEQ multiplex PCR. TCRdb passed the immunoSEQ multiplex PCR reads through MiXCR, listing each CDR3 protein once. Of hundreds of thousands of distinct CDR3 sequences detected, approximately 85% appear once; the ten largest clones hold approximately 0.2%. The data stem from a study of CD8 T cells in Susac syndrome. The CDR3 length is 17 residues. From germline, CDR1 is LGHNA and CDR2 YSLEER. V was shortened by 0 bases and J by 1 base, with 15 bases between the two germline ends.

The receptor was isolated from a human donor with multiple sclerosis. V is TRBV4-3 and J is TRBJ1-1; D is unclear. The material sequenced was CD8+ T cells from PBMCs. In DNA, the CDR3 is TGCGCCAGCAGCCAAGATCTAGGTGGGGTCGGGAACACTGAAGCTTTCTTT. Amino acid sequence: CASSQDLGGVGNTEAFF.